This TCR beta chain was identified during a study of T cell responses to AZD1222 COVID-19 vaccine (dated by TCRdb to 2020 to 2023). Regarding the complete study: AZD1222 recipients whose second dose came at about 4 weeks and those whose second dose came at about 12 weeks were combined into one group, since spike-specific TCR depth and breadth did not differ between the two schedules. TCR sequencing covered more than 230 trial participants: around 210 given two doses of AZD1222 and 26 given two doses of MenACWY control vaccine. Trial participants were enrolled by age into 18-55, 56-69 and 70-plus year subgroups, with around 140, 26 and 57 TCR-sequenced participants respectively. Results the study describes overall, beyond this receptor: CD4 TCRs associated with the vaccine covered the entire spike protein, and the dominant responses were in regions 160-218 and 743-854. Because no samples from the day 14 peak response were available, repertoires could be characterized only after the peak T cell response. In the small 56-69-year group, the increase in depth fell short of significance, most likely because of low power. After two AZD1222 doses, both the breadth and the depth of spike-specific TCRs were significantly higher than at day 0 and than in MenACWY recipients. Reportedly, almost half of the unique spike-specific TCRs recognized epitopes lying outside the regions that are mutated in the B.1.351 and B.1.1.7 variants. Participants were mostly white British, with more females than males. The authors suggested clonal diversity may have been underestimated. Conclusions about previously exposed vaccinees are limited because only six or seven AZD1222 recipients were SARS-CoV-2 seropositive at baseline.

The CDR3 contains 16 residues, cysteine and phenylalanine counted. The kept DNA is CDR3 alone, 48 bases in frame from the first base. The junction shows trimming of 2 bases on V and 1 base on J, plus 12 bases between the germline ends. For CDR1 and CDR2, the germline V gene lists MNHEY and SVGAGI. The CDR3 regions of human TCRbeta chains were subjected to immunosequencing. The study's processing was this. Repertoire TCRs were checked for matches against a reference library of SARS-CoV-2-specific TCRs that had been generated using the MIRA antigen-specificity platform. Breadth was defined as the fraction of unique TCRs that were SARS-CoV-2-associated, and depth was defined as the fraction of total T cells that were SARS-CoV-2-associated. Using the MIRA data, every spike-specific TCR was mapped to the spike region that the TCR reacted to and assigned to either a CD4 or a CD8 class. Log10-transformed breadth and depth values were compared by one-way ANOVA with Sidak's multiple comparisons tests. TCRdb limited this immuneACCESS table to in-frame rearrangements with V and J called. A share of clones is missing; checked studies link under half to unresolved V genes, and the rest is unexplained. V and J calls and clone size follow that table, whereas D and trimming were derived from the DNA. This sample lists 150,000 or so clones; 90% were detected once. Of the sample, 6.9% is held by the ten largest clones.

Sample time point, as interpreted from the label and publication: baseline before first vaccination. Samples from vaccinated people were obtained from the UK trials COV001 and COV002, which included a single-blind randomized controlled phase 2/3 trial of AZD1222 (ChAdOx1 nCoV-19) in healthy adults. Trial participant PBMC samples were collected at day 0 and day 28 after the second dose for TCRbeta chain sequencing. Notes on this clone: Its target antigen remains unknown. The sample holds no much larger clone one base away, and base qualities are not on file.

The V and J genes are TRBV6-5 and TRBJ1-3, with the D gene not confidently named. The sample consisted of peripheral blood, taken on day 0 of AZD1222 vaccination. The TCR sequence derives from an adult in good health. CDR3 loop: CASSYTNSISGNTIYF. The nucleotides are TGTGCCAGCAGTTACACGAATAGTATATCTGGAAACACCATATATTTT.